This paragraph covers one TCR beta chain sequence. Other DNA sequences in the same sample also yield this CDR3. Sequencing was performed with immunoSEQ multiplex PCR; in TCRdb, only in-frame clones are kept and a portion is missing. The sample includes about 65,000 clones, more than 75% of them seen just once. Germline V gives CDR1 SGHAT, CDR2 FQNNGV. The CDR3 consists of 16 residues. V lost 0 bases to trimming and J lost 0 bases, with 12 bases between them. Stated time point: after dendritic cell vaccination, including at tumor progression/relapse. The data originate from a study of glioma-infiltrating T cells after dendritic cell vaccination.

The sample consisted of blood, taken after dendritic cell vaccination. This receptor was identified in a human donor with glioblastoma. The chain recombines TRBV11-2 with TRBJ2-7; TRBD2 might be the D (6 bases). This CDR3 reads CASSLEGGRSSYEQYF. The CDR3 DNA follows: TGTGCCAGCAGCTTAGAGGGAGGTAGGAGCTCCTACGAGCAGTACTTC.